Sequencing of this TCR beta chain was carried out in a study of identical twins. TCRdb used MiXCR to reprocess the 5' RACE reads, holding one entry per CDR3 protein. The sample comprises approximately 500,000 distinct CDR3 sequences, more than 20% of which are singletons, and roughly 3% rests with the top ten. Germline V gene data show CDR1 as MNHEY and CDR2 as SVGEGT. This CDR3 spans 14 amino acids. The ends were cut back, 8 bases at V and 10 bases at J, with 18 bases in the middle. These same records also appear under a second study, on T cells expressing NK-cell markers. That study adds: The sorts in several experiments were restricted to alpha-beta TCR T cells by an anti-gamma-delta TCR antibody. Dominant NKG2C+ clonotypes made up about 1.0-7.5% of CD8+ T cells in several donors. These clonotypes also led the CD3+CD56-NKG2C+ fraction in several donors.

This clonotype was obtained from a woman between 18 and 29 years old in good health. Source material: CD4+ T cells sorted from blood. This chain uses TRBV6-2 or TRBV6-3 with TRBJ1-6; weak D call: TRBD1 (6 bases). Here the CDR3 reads CASCPQSGVSPLHF. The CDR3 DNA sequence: TGTGCCAGCTGTCCTCAGTCAGGGGTGTCACCCCTCCACTTT.